This TCR beta chain was profiled in a study of blood T cell repertoires in COVID-19. Overall study context: Samples came from the United States, Italy and Spain, spanning acute and convalescent COVID-19.

This CDR3 is 15 amino acids long. Trimming shortened V by 0 bases and J by 1 base, and 9 bases separated the two germline ends. Germline V gene data show CDR1 as SGHAT and CDR2 as FQNNGV. Under the authors' procedure: Estimation of nucleated cell counts was performed using reference gene primer amplification. Measured with immunoSEQ multiplex PCR; TCRdb has only the in-frame clones, and not every one. Clone size and the V and J calls come from that table; the DNA yielded D and trimming. The sample lists about 100,000 clones; 70% to 90% were seen once. Sequenced sample: peripheral blood. The rearrangement joins TRBV11-2 to TRBJ1-1; D call uncertain. The sequence derives from a human donor in a cohort sampled during active COVID-19. The chain's CDR3 is CASSLDPAPNTEAFF. The CDR3 DNA reads TGTGCCAGCAGCTTAGATCCAGCGCCGAACACTGAAGCTTTCTTT.